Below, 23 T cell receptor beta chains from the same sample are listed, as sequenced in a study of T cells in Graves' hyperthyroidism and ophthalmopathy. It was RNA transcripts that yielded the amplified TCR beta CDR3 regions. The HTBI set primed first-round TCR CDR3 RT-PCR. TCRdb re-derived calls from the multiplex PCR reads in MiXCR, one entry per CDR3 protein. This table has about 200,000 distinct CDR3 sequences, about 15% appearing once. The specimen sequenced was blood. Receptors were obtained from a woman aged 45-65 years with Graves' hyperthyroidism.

The CDR3 sequence is CASSFATSGRASTDTQYF. CDR3 bases: TGTGCCAGCAGTTTCGCGACTAGCGGGAGGGCCTCTACAGATACGCAGTATTTT. The J gene is TRBJ2-3, the V gene TRBV12-3 or TRBV12-4, with 14 bases aligning to TRBD2. Trimming took 3 bases from V and 3 from J; bases not matched to a gene: 8. The CDR3 spans 18 residues.

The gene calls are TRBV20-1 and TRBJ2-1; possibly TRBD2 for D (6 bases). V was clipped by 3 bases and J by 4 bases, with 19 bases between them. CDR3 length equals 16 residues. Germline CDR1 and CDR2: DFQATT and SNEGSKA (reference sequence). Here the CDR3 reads CSARWLARGSYNEQFF. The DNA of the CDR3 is TGCAGTGCTAGGTGGCTAGCGAGAGGGAGTTACAATGAGCAGTTCTTC.

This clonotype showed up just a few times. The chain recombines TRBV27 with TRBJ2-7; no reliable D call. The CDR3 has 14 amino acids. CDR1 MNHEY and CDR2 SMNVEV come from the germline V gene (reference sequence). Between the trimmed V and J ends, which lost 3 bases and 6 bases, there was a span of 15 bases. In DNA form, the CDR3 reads TGTGCCAGCAGTTTCGACCATAATCGGCTCGAGCAGTACTTC. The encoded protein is CASSFDHNRLEQYF.

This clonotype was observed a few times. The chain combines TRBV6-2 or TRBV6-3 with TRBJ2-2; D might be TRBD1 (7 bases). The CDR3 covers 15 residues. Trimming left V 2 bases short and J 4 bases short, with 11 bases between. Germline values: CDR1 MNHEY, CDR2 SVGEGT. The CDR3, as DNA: TGTGCCAGCAGTTACAGCCAGGGGGGCACCGGGGAGCTGTTTTTT. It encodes CASSYSQGGTGELFF.

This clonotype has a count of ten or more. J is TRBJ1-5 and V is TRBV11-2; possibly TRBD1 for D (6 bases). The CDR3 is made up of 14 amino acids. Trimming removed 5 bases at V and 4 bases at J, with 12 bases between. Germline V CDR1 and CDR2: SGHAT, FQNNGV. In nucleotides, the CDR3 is TGTGCCAGCAGCCGGGGGCTAGGTAATCAGCCCCAGCATTTT. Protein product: CASSRGLGNQPQHF.

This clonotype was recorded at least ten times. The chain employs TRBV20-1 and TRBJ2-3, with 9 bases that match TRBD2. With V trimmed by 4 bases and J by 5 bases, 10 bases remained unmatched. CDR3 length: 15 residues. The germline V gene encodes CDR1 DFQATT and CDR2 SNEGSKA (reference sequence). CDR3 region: CSATTGASGIDTQYF. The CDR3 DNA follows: TGCAGTGCTACAACAGGGGCTAGCGGGATAGATACGCAGTATTTT.

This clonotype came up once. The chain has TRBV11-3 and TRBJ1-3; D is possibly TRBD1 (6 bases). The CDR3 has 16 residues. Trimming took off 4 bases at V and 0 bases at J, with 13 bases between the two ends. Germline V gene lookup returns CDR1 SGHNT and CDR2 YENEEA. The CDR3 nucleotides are TGTGCCAGCAGCTATACAGGGACCAACTCTGGAAACACCATATATTTT. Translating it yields CASSYTGTNSGNTIYF.

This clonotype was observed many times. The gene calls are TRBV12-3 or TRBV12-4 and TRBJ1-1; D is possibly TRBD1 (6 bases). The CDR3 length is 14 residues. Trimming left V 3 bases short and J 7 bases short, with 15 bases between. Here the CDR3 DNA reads TGTGCCAGCAGTTTGCGGGGGGGCAGTAATGAAGCTTTCTTT. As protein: CASSLRGGSNEAFF.

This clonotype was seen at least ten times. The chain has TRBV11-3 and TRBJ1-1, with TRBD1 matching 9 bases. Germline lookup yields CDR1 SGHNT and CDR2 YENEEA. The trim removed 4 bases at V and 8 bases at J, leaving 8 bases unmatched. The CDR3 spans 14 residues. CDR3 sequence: CASSSGQGKGEAFF. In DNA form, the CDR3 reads TGTGCCAGCAGCTCGGGACAGGGTAAAGGGGAAGCTTTCTTT.

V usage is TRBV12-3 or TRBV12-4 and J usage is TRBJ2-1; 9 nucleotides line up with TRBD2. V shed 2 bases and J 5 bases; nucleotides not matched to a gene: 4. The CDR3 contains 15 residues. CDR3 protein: CASSLWTSANNEQFF. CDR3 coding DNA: TGTGCCAGCAGTTTATGGACTAGCGCAAACAATGAGCAGTTCTTC.

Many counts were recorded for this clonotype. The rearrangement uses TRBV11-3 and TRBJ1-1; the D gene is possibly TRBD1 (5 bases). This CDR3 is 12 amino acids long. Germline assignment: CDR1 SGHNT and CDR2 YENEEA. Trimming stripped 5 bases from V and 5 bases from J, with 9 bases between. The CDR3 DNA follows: TGTGCCAGCAGCCTCAGGGTTACTGAAGCTTTCTTT. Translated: CASSLRVTEAFF.

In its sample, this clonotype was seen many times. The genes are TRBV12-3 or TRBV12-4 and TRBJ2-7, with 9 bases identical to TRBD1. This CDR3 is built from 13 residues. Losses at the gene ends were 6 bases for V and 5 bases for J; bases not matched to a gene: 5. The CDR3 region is CASRQGQGNEQYF. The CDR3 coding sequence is TGTGCCAGCAGACAAGGACAGGGGAACGAGCAGTACTTC.

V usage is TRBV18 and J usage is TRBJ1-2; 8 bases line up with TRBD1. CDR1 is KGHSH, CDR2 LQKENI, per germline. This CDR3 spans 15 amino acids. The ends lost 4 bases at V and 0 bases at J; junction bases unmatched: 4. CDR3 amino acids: CASSQDRGTNYGYTF. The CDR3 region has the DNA TGTGCCAGCTCACAAGACAGGGGCACTAACTATGGCTACACCTTC.

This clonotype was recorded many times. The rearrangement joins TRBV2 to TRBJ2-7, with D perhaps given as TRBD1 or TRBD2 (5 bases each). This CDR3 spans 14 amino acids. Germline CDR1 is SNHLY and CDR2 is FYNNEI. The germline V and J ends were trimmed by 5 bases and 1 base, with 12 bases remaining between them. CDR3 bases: TGTGCCAGCAGTTTAAGGGGCGGGTCCTACGAGCAGTACTTC. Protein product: CASSLRGGSYEQYF.

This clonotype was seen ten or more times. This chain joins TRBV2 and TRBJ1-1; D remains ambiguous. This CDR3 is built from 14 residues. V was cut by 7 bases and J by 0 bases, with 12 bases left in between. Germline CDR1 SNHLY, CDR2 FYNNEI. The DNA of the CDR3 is TGTGCCAGCATCGGATGGCAGATGAACACTGAAGCTTTCTTT. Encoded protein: CASIGWQMNTEAFF. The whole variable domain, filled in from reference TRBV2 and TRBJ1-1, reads EPEVTQTPSHQVTQMGQEVILRCVPISNHLYFYWYRQILGQKVEFLVSFYNNEISEKSEIFDDQFSVERPDGSNFTLKIRSTKLEDSAMYFCASIGWQMNTEAFFGQGTRLTVV.

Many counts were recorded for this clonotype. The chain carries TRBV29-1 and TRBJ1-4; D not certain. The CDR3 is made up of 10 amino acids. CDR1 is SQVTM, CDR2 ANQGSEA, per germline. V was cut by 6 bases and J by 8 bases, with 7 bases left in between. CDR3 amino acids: CSVLDEKLFF. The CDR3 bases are TGCAGCGTCTTGGACGAAAAACTGTTTTTT.

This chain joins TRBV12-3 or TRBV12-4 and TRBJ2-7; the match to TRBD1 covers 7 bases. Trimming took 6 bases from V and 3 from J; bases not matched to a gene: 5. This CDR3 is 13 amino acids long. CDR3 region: CASRQGFLYEQYF. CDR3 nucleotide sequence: TGTGCCAGCAGACAGGGGTTTCTCTACGAGCAGTACTTC.

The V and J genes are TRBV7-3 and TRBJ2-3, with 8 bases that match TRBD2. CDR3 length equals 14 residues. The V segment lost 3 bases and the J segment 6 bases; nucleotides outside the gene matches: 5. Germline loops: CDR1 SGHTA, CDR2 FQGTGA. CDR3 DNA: TGTGCCAGCAGCTTGGGCGGGAGGAGTGATACGCAGTATTTT. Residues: CASSLGGRSDTQYF.

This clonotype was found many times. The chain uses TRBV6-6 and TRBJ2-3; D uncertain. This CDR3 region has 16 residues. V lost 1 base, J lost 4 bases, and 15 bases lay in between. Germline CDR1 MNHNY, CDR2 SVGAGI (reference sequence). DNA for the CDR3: TGTGCCAGCAGTTACTGGTCTAGTTTTTATCCAGATACGCAGTATTTT. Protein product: CASSYWSSFYPDTQYF.

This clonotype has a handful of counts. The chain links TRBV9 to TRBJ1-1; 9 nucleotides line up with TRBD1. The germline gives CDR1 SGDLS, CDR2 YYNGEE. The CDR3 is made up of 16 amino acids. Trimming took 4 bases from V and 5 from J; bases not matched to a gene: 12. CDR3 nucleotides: TGTGCCAGCAGCCCCCCGCCGGGACAGGGCAGGACTGAAGCTTTCTTT. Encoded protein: CASSPPPGQGRTEAFF.

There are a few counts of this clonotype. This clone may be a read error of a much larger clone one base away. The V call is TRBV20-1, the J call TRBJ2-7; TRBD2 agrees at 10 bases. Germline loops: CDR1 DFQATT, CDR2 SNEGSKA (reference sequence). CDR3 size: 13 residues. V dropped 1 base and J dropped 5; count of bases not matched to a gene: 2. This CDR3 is CSARVGTSDEQYF. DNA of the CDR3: TGCAGTGCTAGAGTAGGGACTAGCGACGAGCAGTACTTC.

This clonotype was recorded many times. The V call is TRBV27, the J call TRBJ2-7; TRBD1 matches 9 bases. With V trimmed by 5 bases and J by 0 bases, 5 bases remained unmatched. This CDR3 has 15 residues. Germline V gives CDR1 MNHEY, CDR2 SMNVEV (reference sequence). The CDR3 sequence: CASSPTGGNSYEQYF. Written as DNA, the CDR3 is TGTGCCAGCAGTCCAACAGGGGGCAACTCCTACGAGCAGTACTTC.

CDR3 amino acids: CASTKEGGPFYGYTF. The CDR3 bases are TGTGCCAGCACCAAAGAAGGGGGCCCATTCTATGGCTACACCTTC. The chain recombines TRBV6-1 with TRBJ1-2, with TRBD1 matching over 7 bases. Germline values: CDR1 MNHNS, CDR2 SASEGT. With 7 bases clipped from V and 4 bases from J, the junction kept 12 bases outside the gene matches. CDR3 size: 15 residues.